The 25 T cell receptor beta chains presented below share a single source sample, sequenced in a study of T cell responses to AZD1222 COVID-19 vaccine (dated by TCRdb to the early 2020s). The time point label corresponds to: baseline before first vaccination. The protocol used for the library was the immunoSEQ multiplex PCR assay. The table comes from immuneACCESS by way of TCRdb, which keeps in-frame sequences with V and J called. Part of the clones is missing from these tables; in studies checked, under half for an unresolved V gene and the rest for unknown reasons. The sample data list about 100,000 clones, and 87% of these were observed just once. 2.5% to 3% of the sample lies in the top ten. The sequencing used peripheral blood, collected on day 0 of AZD1222 vaccination. The receptors were gathered from an adult in good health.

The V gene is TRBV12-3 or TRBV12-4, the J gene TRBJ2-7, with D tentatively TRBD1 (5 bases). The CDR3 length is 13 residues. V lost 8 bases and J lost 2, with 13 bases in between. CDR3 nucleotide sequence: TGTGCCAGCGCGGCAGGGATCACCTACGAGCAGTACGTC. Encoded protein: CASAAGITYEQYV.

The chain uses TRBV10-3 and TRBJ1-3; D is uncertain. This CDR3 contains 15 residues. Trimming took 4 bases from V and 0 from J, leaving 10 bases between them. The V gene's germline CDR1 is ENHRY and CDR2 SYGVKD. The CDR3 DNA sequence: TGTGCCATCAGTGGTCCAGGTACCTCTGGAAACACCATATATTTT. It encodes CAISGPGTSGNTIYF.

This clone was seen only a few times. The junction differs from germline at one of its ends, possibly a read error. The rearrangement joins TRBV5-1 to TRBJ2-1, with a weak D call TRBD2 (5 bases). The CDR3 length is 16 residues. Germline values: CDR1 SGHRS, CDR2 YFSETQ. The CDR3: CASSAGDGRSYNEQFF. The CDR3 DNA sequence: TGTGCCAGCAGCGCGGGCGATGGGCGGAGTTACAATGAGCAGTTCTTC.

V usage is TRBV3-1 (or the pseudogene TRBV3-2) and J usage is TRBJ2-7; the D is unclear. The CDR3 spans 11 residues. V was pared by 1 base and J by 2 bases, with 0 bases between. Per germline, CDR1 LGHDT and CDR2 YNNKEL (reference sequence). In DNA, the CDR3 is TGTGCCAGCAGCCAAGCCTACGAGCAGTACTTC. It codes for CASSQAYEQYF.

The chain couples TRBV27 to TRBJ2-3; 11 bases map to TRBD2. The CDR3 is 17 residues long. Unmatched junction bases numbered 7, after V lost 5 bases and J lost 0 bases. The germline V gene has CDR1 MNHEY and CDR2 SMNVEV (reference sequence). CDR3 region: CASSTRWTSGSTDTQYF. The CDR3 region has the DNA TGTGCCAGCAGTACCCGATGGACTAGCGGGAGCACAGATACGCAGTATTTT.

The V call is TRBV18, the J call TRBJ2-2, with TRBD1 as a possible D gene (6 bases). The CDR3 runs to 14 residues. Deletions cut 3 bases from V and 7 bases from J, with 12 bases between. Germline CDR1 and CDR2: KGHSH and LQKENI. The CDR3 DNA reads TGTGCCAGCTCACCGCCGACAGGCGTCGGGGAGCTGTTTTTT. This sequence encodes CASSPPTGVGELFF.

Note on this clone: The junction departs from germline at one end; a sequencing error may be responsible. The J gene is TRBJ1-1, the V gene TRBV5-1; D is possibly TRBD1 (5 bases). Germline lookup yields CDR1 SGHRS and CDR2 YFSETQ. This CDR3 has 17 amino acids. DNA of the CDR3: TGTGCCAGCAGCTTTTGGTTCCAGGGAGGCGTGAACACTGAAGCTTTCTTT. It encodes CASSFWFQGGVNTEAFF.

This rearrangement joins TRBV7-2 to TRBJ1-1; no clear D. There are 14 residues in the CDR3. The V end lost 1 base, the J end lost 4 bases, and 10 bases lay between the germline ends. The germline gives CDR1 SGHTA, CDR2 FQGNSA. The CDR3 sequence: CASSLGGAGTEAFF. DNA for the CDR3: TGTGCCAGCAGCTTAGGTGGCGCAGGCACTGAAGCTTTCTTT. The whole variable domain, filled in from reference TRBV7-2 and TRBJ1-1, reads GAGVSQSPSNKVTEKGKDVELRCDPISGHTALYWYRQSLGQGLEFLIYFQGNSAPDKSGLPSDRFSAERTGGSVSTLTIQRTQQEDSAVYLCASSLGGAGTEAFFGQGTRLTVV.

This chain links TRBV14 with TRBJ2-5; the D gene is possibly TRBD1 (5 bases). Germline V gene lookup returns CDR1 SGHDN and CDR2 FVKESK. This CDR3 has 12 residues. Trimming left V 1 base short and J 10 bases short, with 10 bases between. CDR3 coding DNA: TGTGCCAGCAGCCAAGTAGGGGTTTACCAGTACTTC. Protein product: CASSQVGVYQYF.

This chain connects TRBV5-6 to TRBJ2-7; D is uncertain. The CDR3 has 12 residues. V was cut by 2 bases and J by 6 bases, with 9 bases left in between. Per the germline V gene, CDR1 is SGHDT and CDR2 is YYEEEE. The CDR3 sequence: CASSFGAGEQYV. As DNA, the CDR3 is TGTGCCAGCAGCTTCGGAGCCGGCGAGCAGTACGTC.

The V gene is TRBV7-2, the J gene TRBJ1-5, with D possibly being TRBD1 (5 bases). Germline V gene data show CDR1 as SGHTA and CDR2 as FQGNSA. The V gene lost 5 bases and the J gene lost 0 bases, with 8 bases spanning the gap. This CDR3 comprises 14 residues. The CDR3 nucleotides read TGTGCCAGCAGCGGGGACGGTAGCAATCAGCCCCAGCATTTT. This encodes CASSGDGSNQPQHF.

Only one count was recorded for this clone. The J gene is TRBJ1-5, the V gene TRBV19, with D unresolved. Germline values: CDR1 LNHDA, CDR2 SQIVND (reference sequence). Between the trimmed V and J ends, which lost 5 bases and 0 bases, there was a span of 8 bases. The length of the CDR3 is 14 residues. This CDR3 is CASSVGYSNQPQHF. CDR3 sequence (DNA): TGTGCCAGTAGTGTGGGCTATAGCAATCAGCCCCAGCATTTT.

The V and J genes are TRBV12-3 or TRBV12-4 and TRBJ1-1; D not resolved. The V gene lost 6 bases and the J gene lost 5 bases, with 10 bases spanning the gap. The CDR3 runs to 12 residues. The CDR3 coding sequence is TGTGCCAGCAGAGATGCGCAGACTGAAGCTTTCTTT. Its translation is CASRDAQTEAFF.

This clone was seen ten or more times. The chain joins TRBV7-8 to TRBJ1-5; weak D call: TRBD1 (5 bases). The CDR3 sequence is 15 residues long. V lost 5 bases and J 9 bases, leaving 20 bases between the germline ends. CDR1 and CDR2 (germline): SGHVS, FQNEAQ. Here the CDR3 reads CASSQAWGGPWPQHF. The DNA for the CDR3 is TGTGCCAGCAGCCAAGCCTGGGGGGGTCCGTGGCCCCAGCATTTT. The complete variable domain, with remaining parts taken from reference TRBV7-8 and TRBJ1-5, reads GAGVSQSPRYKVAKRGQDVALRCDPISGHVSLFWYQQALGQGPEFLTYFQNEAQLDKSGLPSDRFFAERPEGSVSTLKIQRTQQEDSAVYLCASSQAWGGPWPQHFGDGTRLSIL.

For the CDR3, the DNA is TGTGCCAGCAGTGAAGCGGAGCAGGGCTCTGGCTACACCTTC. It encodes CASSEAEQGSGYTF. The chain employs TRBV6-1 and TRBJ1-2; D perhaps matches TRBD1 (5 bases). Germline V lookup: CDR1 MNHNS, CDR2 SASEGT. The CDR3 runs to 14 residues. The V gene lost 0 bases and the J gene lost 7 bases, with 12 bases spanning the gap.

The chain employs TRBV5-8 and TRBJ1-5; D remains ambiguous. The CDR3 contains 14 residues. CDR1 is SGHTS and CDR2 is YDEGEE in the germline V gene. The V gene lost 2 bases and the J gene lost 2 bases, with 8 bases spanning the gap. CDR3 region: CASSFSVRNQPQHF. DNA for the CDR3: TGTGCCAGCAGCTTTTCAGTCCGCAATCAGCCCCAGCATTTT.

The rearrangement joins TRBV7-2 to TRBJ1-5; no clear D gene. Germline values: CDR1 SGHTA, CDR2 FQGNSA. Between the trimmed V and J ends, which lost 0 bases and 6 bases, there was a span of 12 bases. This CDR3 is 15 amino acids long. The CDR3 is CASSLAEVGSQPQHF. The DNA of the CDR3 is TGTGCCAGCAGCTTAGCGGAGGTTGGAAGTCAGCCCCAGCATTTT.

The chain joins TRBV11-2 to TRBJ1-6; the D is unclear. The germline V and J ends were trimmed by 1 base and 7 bases, with 11 bases remaining between them. Germline V lookup: CDR1 SGHAT, CDR2 FQNNGV. This CDR3 comprises 15 residues. The DNA of the CDR3 is TGTGCCAGCAGCTTAGGACATGGCGAAAATTCACCCCTCCACTTT. Its protein is CASSLGHGENSPLHF.

The V and J genes are TRBV6-5 and TRBJ1-5; maybe TRBD1 (6 bases). Deletions cut 0 bases from V and 6 bases from J, with 15 bases between. From germline, CDR1 is MNHEY and CDR2 SVGAGI. This CDR3 has 16 amino acids. The CDR3 loop reads CASSYSRGGAAQPQHF. The CDR3 DNA follows: TGTGCCAGCAGTTACTCCCGAGGGGGGGCGGCTCAGCCCCAGCATTTT.

The chain links TRBV6-2 or TRBV6-3 to TRBJ1-1; D remains ambiguous. V was shortened by 6 bases and J by 5 bases, with 13 bases between the two germline ends. Germline V lookup: CDR1 MNHEY, CDR2 SVGEGT. The CDR3 has 13 residues. The CDR3, as DNA: TGTGCCAGCAGGTACGAGGTTGGGACTGAAGCTTTCTTT. Its translation: CASRYEVGTEAFF.

The chain is built from TRBV4-3 and TRBJ1-6; D call uncertain. CDR3 length equals 15 residues. The V end was cut by 0 bases, the J end by 7 bases, with 10 bases between. The germline CDR1 and CDR2 sequences are LGHNA and YSLEER. The CDR3 nucleotides are TGCGCCAGCAGCCAAGATGGGTCAGCCAATTCACCCCTCCACTTT. It translates to CASSQDGSANSPLHF.

Concerning this clone: Sequence at one end of the junction differs from germline and may be a read error. This chain connects TRBV4-3 to TRBJ1-3, with 10 bases fitting TRBD1. This CDR3 has 17 amino acids. CDR1 and CDR2 (germline): LGHNA, YSLEER. The CDR3 sequence: CASSQGPGQGSENTIYF. The CDR3 DNA follows: TGCGCCAGCAGCCAGGGACCGGGACAGGGGTCTGAAAACACCATATATTTT.

Worth noting for this clone: One junction end disagrees with the germline gene, perhaps due to a read error. The J gene is TRBJ1-5, the V gene TRBV5-1, with D perhaps matching TRBD1 (6 bases). This CDR3 is 15 amino acids long. Germline loops: CDR1 SGHRS, CDR2 YFSETQ. The CDR3 region has the DNA TGTGCCAGCAGCTTGAACGGACAGTACAATCAGCCCCAGCATTTT. Amino acids: CASSLNGQYNQPQHF.

This clone was counted between two and nine times. The CDR3: CASIGTDNTDTQYF. For the CDR3, the DNA is TGTGCCAGTATAGGGACAGACAACACAGATACGCAGTATTTT. V and J are TRBV19 and TRBJ2-3; 7 nucleotides agree with TRBD1. CDR3 length: 14 residues. Germline V lookup: CDR1 LNHDA, CDR2 SQIVND (reference sequence). The V and J ends lost 7 bases and 2 bases, in that order; junction bases with no gene match: 6.

V is TRBV7-8 and J is TRBJ1-1; no definite D call. Germline V gene data show CDR1 as SGHVS and CDR2 as FQNEAQ. There are 14 residues in the CDR3. V lost 1 base and J lost 0, with 6 bases in between. CDR3 loop: CASSLEYVNTEAFF. Written as DNA, the CDR3 is TGTGCCAGCAGCTTAGAGTATGTGAACACTGAAGCTTTCTTT.